This TCR beta chain comes out of a study of blood T cell repertoires in COVID-19. For the study at large: In each case, the material was cDNA or gDNA derived from T cells, B-cell-depleted T cells, or PBMCs.

Profiled with immunoSEQ multiplex PCR; TCRdb holds only in-frame clones, not every one. The sample shows about 410,000 clones, 90% of them seen only once. CDR1 is SGHRS, CDR2 YFSETQ, per germline. V lost 6 bases and J 6 bases, leaving 16 bases between the germline ends. CDR3 length: 15 amino acids. Cohorts were assigned according to the clinical history that participants reported. Recovery meant two consecutive negative NP/OP PCR tests, professional clearance, or resolved symptoms. The J gene is TRBJ1-6, the V gene TRBV5-1; D gene uncertain. This receptor was identified in a young man who had recovered from COVID-19. Sequencing used PBMCs or T cells enriched from blood (not recorded which). CDR3 nucleotide sequence: TGCGCCAGCACCCAATTCCCCATGGCTAATTCACCCCTCCACTTT. Translating gives CASTQFPMANSPLHF.